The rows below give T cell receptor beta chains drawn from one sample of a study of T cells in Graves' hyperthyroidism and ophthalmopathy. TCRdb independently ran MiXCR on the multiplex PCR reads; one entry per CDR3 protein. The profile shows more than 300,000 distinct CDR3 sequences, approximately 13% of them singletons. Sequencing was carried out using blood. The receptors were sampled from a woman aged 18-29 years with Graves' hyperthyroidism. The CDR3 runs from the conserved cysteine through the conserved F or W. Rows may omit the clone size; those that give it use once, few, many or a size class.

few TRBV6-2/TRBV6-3 CASSYSAPYYGYTF
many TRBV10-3 CAIKQGENTEAFF
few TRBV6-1 CASRKEGRIYGYTF
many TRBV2 CASSSRDTENQPQHF
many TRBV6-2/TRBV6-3 CASGIRGMGNQPQHF
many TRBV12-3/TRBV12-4 CASTVGGFRNTEAFF
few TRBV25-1 CASSDHGPVSADTQYF
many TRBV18 CASSTIGDSHQPQHF
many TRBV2 CASSEGRAEHEKLFF
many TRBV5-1 CASSPEISYGYTF
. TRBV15 CATSAGTSGNNEQFF
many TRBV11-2 CASSSPTSGRSGELFF
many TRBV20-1 CSAKPPSGRASYEQYF
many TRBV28 CASSPPPGTGGASGANVLTF
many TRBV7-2 CASSFQHVGGQPQHF
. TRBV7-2 CASSLATSGSHADTQYF
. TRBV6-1 CASSLVWQESSYEQYF
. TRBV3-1 CASSGPSRGSEQYF
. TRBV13 CASSLQVSYNEQFF
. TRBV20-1 CSAAGGGADTQYF
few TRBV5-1 CASSQGLAVLRSTDTQYF
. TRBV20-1 CSARDRGQSVSPSGYTF
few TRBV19 CASSLELGEQFF
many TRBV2 CASSKIGQGAETQYF
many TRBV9 CASSVLDRGSAEAFF
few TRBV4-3 CASSQERGHEQYF
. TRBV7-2 CASSLDGGFREQYF